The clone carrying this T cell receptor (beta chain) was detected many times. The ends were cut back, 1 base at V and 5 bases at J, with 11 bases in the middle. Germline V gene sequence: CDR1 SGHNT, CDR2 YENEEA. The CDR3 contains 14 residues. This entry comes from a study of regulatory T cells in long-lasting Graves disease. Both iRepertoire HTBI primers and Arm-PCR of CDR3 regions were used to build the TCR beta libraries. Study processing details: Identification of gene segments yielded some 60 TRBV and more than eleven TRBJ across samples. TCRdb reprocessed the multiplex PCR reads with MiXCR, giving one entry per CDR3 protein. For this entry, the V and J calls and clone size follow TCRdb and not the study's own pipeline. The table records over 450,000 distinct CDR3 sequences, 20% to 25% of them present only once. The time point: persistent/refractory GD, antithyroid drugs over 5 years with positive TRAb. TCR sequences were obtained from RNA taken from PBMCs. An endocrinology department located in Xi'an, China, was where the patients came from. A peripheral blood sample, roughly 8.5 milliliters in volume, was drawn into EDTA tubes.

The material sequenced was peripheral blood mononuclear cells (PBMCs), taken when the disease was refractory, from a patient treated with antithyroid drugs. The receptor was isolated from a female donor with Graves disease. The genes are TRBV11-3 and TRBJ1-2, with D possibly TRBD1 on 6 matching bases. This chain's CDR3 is CASSLGGAAYGYTF. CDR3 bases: TGTGCCAGCAGCTTAGGGGGGGCAGCATATGGCTACACCTTC. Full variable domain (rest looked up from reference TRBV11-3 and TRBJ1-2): EAGVVQSPRYKIIEKKQPVAFWCNPISGHNTLYWYLQNLGQGPELLIRYENEEAVDDSQLPKDRFSAERLKGVDSTLKIQPAELGDSAVYLCASSLGGAAYGYTFGSGTRLTVV.